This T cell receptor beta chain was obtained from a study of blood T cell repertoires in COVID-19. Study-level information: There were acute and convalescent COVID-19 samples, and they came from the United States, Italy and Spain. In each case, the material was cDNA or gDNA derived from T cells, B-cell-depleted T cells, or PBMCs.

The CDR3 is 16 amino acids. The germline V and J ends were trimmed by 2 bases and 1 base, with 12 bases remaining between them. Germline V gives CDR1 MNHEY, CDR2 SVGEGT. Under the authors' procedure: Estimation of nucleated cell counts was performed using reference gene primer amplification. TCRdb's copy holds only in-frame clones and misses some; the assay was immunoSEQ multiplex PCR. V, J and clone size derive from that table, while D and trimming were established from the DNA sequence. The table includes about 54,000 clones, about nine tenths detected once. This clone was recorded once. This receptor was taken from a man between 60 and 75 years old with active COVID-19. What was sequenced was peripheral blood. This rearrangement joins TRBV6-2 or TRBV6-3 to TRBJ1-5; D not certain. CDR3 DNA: TGTGCCAGCAGTTACGGCAGTTTTATGAGCAATCAGCCCCAGCATTTT. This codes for CASSYGSFMSNQPQHF.